Following are 14 T cell receptor beta chains from one sample sequenced in a study of T cells in women clearing cervical HPV infection. Using immunoSEQ multiplex PCR, the repertoire was profiled, and TCRdb retains in-frame clones only, with some absent. The sample includes about 20,000 clones. The specimen was blood buffy coat. Every receptor here comes from a woman aged 18-69 years with a cervical HPV16 infection that either progressed to CIN3+ or cleared (not recorded which).

Comment on this clone: Read data end 3 residues before the CDR3 end; the end is taken from the germline J gene. V usage is TRBV4-2 and J usage is TRBJ2-5, with 14 nucleotides matching TRBD2. V was clipped by 4 bases and J by 4 bases; unmatched bases: 20. Germline V gene lookup returns CDR1 LGHNA and CDR2 YNFKEQ. The CDR3 loop spans 21 amino acids. The CDR3 DNA, read in part, is TGTGCCAGCAGCCCGGGGGTGGGACTAGCGGGGGCTGGTGGTGGAACAGAGACC. Protein product: CASSPGVGLAGAGGGTET. The CDR3 in its entirety is CASSPGVGLAGAGGGTETQYF.

To note about this clone: With the read ending 3 residues before the CDR3 end, the germline J gene is used to fill in that end. This chain connects TRBV11-1 to TRBJ2-5; the D gene is possibly TRBD2 (7 bases). Germline V lookup: CDR1 SGHAT, CDR2 FQDESV (reference sequence). Trimming left V 3 bases short and J 2 bases short, with 13 bases between. CDR3 length: 15 residues. The sequenced CDR3 bases are TGTGCCAGCAGCTTGGTCGGGGGGCCGCAAGAGACC. It specifies CASSLVGGPQET. The whole CDR3 sequence is CASSLVGGPQETQYF. Combining the CDR3 with reference TRBV11-1 and TRBJ2-5 gives the whole variable domain EAEVAQSPRYKITEKSQAVAFWCDPISGHATLYWYRQILGQGPELLVQFQDESVVDDSQLPKDRFSAERLKGVDSTLKIQPAELGDSAMYLCASSLVGGPQETQYFGPGTRLLVL.

Concerning this clone itself: From the germline J gene comes the end of the CDR3, since the read stops 3 residues before it. V and J are TRBV18 and TRBJ1-1; 8 bases are a match to TRBD1. CDR3 length: 14 residues. The germline gives CDR1 KGHSH, CDR2 LQKENI. The V and J ends lost 6 bases and 3 bases, in that order; junction bases with no gene match: 6. The part of the CDR3 DNA that was read is TGTGCCAGCTCCCTGGGACAGGAGCACACTGAA. This gives the protein CASSLGQEHTE. The full CDR3 reads CASSLGQEHTEAFF.

Points on this clone: The observed sequence ends 3 residues before the CDR3 terminus, with the missing tail filled in from the germline J gene. The rearrangement links TRBV5-5 to TRBJ1-4; D is undetermined. The CDR3 has 14 amino acids. Trimming cost V 0 bases and J 2 bases, with 5 bases left between them. The germline gives CDR1 SGHKS, CDR2 YYEKEE (reference sequence). The CDR3 is CASSLDGTNEKLFF. The CDR3 DNA, read in part, is TGTGCCAGCAGCTTGGACGGGACTAATGAAAAA. Together with reference TRBV5-5 and TRBJ1-4, the CDR3 gives the full variable domain: DAGVTQSPTHLIKTRGQQVTLRCSPISGHKSVSWYQQVLGQGPQFIFQYYEKEERGRGNFPDRFSARQFPNYSSELNVNALLLGDSALYLCASSLDGTNEKLFFGSGTQLSVL.

On this clone itself: The read ends 3 residues early relative to the CDR3; the germline J gene fills the gap. The chain couples TRBV12-3 or TRBV12-4 to TRBJ2-5, with 14 nucleotides matching TRBD2. The V gene end was trimmed by 7 bases and the J gene end by 5 bases; junction bases not matched to a gene: 6. The CDR3 runs 15 residues. The CDR3: CASTRGLAGGETQYF. The covered CDR3 bases are TGTGCCAGCACCAGAGGACTAGCGGGGGGTGAGACC.

Concerning this clone itself: Coverage ceases 3 residues before the CDR3 finishes, and the germline J gene fills in the end. The V gene is TRBV19, the J gene TRBJ2-5; 11 bases line up with TRBD2. The CDR3 runs 16 residues. Trimming took 3 bases from V and 1 from J; bases not matched to a gene: 4. CDR1 and CDR2 (germline): LNHDA, SQIVND (reference sequence). The covered CDR3 bases are TGTGCCAGTAGTATCTCCGGGACTAGCGGCCAAGAGACC. Translated: CASSISGTSGQET. The whole CDR3 sequence reads CASSISGTSGQETQYF.

As for this clone: Coverage ceases 3 residues before the CDR3 finishes, and the germline J gene fills in the end. The chain links TRBV18 to TRBJ2-7; 10 bases match TRBD1. The germline V gene has CDR1 KGHSH and CDR2 LQKENI. The CDR3 runs 13 residues. The V and J ends lost 10 bases and 6 bases, in that order; junction bases with no gene match: 9. CDR3 in amino acids: CATRGDRGREQYF. CDR3 DNA (partial): TGTGCCACCCGAGGGGACAGGGGCCGCGAG.

Worth noting for this clone: The CDR3 is cut off 3 residues early in the read; its end comes from the germline J gene. This chain joins TRBV29-1 and TRBJ1-1; 8 nucleotides align to TRBD1. The CDR3 is made up of 15 amino acids. Trimming removed 4 bases from V and 1 base from J; junction bases left unmatched: 8. Germline CDR1 and CDR2: SQVTM and ANQGSEA. The CDR3 bases that were read are TGCAGCGTTGGGTTGACGCAGGGGGCGAACACTGAA. Translated: CSVGLTQGANTE. The whole CDR3 sequence is CSVGLTQGANTEAFF.

With respect to this clone: Sequencing ends 3 residues short of the CDR3 end; the germline J gene provides the rest. V and J are TRBV6-4 and TRBJ1-1; tentative D call: TRBD1 (5 bases). CDR3 length equals 19 residues. Trimming removed 2 bases from V and 0 bases from J, with 22 bases in between. Germline CDR1 reads MRHNA; CDR2 reads SNTAGT. The chain's CDR3 is CASSDKVRDRLVMNTEAFF. The CDR3 DNA, read in part, is TGTGCCAGCAGTGACAAAGTTCGAGACAGACTAGTCATGAACACTGAA.

About this clone: The CDR3 end lies 3 residues beyond the end of the read and is filled in from the germline J gene. The rearrangement joins TRBV20-1 to TRBJ1-2; D possibly corresponds to TRBD1 (5 bases). Trimming shortened V by 1 base and J by 3 bases, and 9 bases separated the two germline ends. Germline-derived CDR1 and CDR2 are DFQATT and SNEGSKA (reference sequence). This CDR3 is built from 13 residues. The CDR3 loop is CSARGAGHYGYTF. The covered CDR3 bases are TGCAGTGCTAGAGGGGCAGGGCACTATGGC.

Comments on this clone: With the read ending 3 residues before the CDR3 end, the germline J gene is used to fill in that end. J is TRBJ2-4 and V is TRBV6-2 or TRBV6-3; TRBD1 matches 7 bases. There are 14 residues in the CDR3. Germline CDR1 MNHEY, CDR2 SVGEGT. V lost 8 bases, J lost 4 bases, and 8 bases stayed unmatched. The CDR3 sequence is CASANGQAKNIQYF. CDR3 DNA (partial): TGTGCCAGCGCCAATGGACAGGCTAAAAACATT.

Of note for this clone: The read gets to within 3 residues of the CDR3 end, and the germline J gene fills in the rest. The chain recombines TRBV7-3 with TRBJ1-6, with TRBD1 matching over 7 bases. The CDR3 has 12 amino acids. Germline lookup yields CDR1 SGHTA and CDR2 FQGTGA. Trimming took 7 bases from V and 7 from J; bases not matched to a gene: 1. CDR3 residues: CASKGGNSPLHF. CDR3 DNA (partial): TGTGCCAGCAAAGGGGGCAATTCACCC. Complete variable domain (other parts from reference TRBV7-3 and TRBJ1-6): GAGVSQTPSNKVTEKGKYVELRCDPISGHTALYWYRQSLGQGPEFLIYFQGTGAADDSGLPNDRFFAVRPEGSVSTLKIQRTERGDSAVYLCASKGGNSPLHFGNGTRLTVT.

Worth noting for this clone: The CDR3 is cut off 3 residues early in the read; its end comes from the germline J gene. The chain recombines TRBV18 with TRBJ1-2; no reliable D call. This CDR3 is 14 amino acids long. From germline, CDR1 is KGHSH and CDR2 LQKENI. The V end was cut by 1 base, the J end by 4 bases, with 10 bases between. The CDR3 sequence is CASSPQQNFYGYTF. Incomplete CDR3 DNA: TGTGCCAGCTCACCACAACAGAATTTCTATGGC.

A word on this clone: The read terminates 3 residues ahead of where the CDR3 ends, so the germline J gene completes it. The chain couples TRBV18 to TRBJ1-2; 10 bases align to TRBD1. The germline gives CDR1 KGHSH, CDR2 LQKENI. J gave up 7 bases and V 3 bases, and 2 bases lay outside the gene matches. This CDR3 spans 13 amino acids. CDR3 region: CASSPRDRGGYTF. Partial CDR3 DNA: TGTGCCAGCTCACCGAGGGACAGGGGTGGC.